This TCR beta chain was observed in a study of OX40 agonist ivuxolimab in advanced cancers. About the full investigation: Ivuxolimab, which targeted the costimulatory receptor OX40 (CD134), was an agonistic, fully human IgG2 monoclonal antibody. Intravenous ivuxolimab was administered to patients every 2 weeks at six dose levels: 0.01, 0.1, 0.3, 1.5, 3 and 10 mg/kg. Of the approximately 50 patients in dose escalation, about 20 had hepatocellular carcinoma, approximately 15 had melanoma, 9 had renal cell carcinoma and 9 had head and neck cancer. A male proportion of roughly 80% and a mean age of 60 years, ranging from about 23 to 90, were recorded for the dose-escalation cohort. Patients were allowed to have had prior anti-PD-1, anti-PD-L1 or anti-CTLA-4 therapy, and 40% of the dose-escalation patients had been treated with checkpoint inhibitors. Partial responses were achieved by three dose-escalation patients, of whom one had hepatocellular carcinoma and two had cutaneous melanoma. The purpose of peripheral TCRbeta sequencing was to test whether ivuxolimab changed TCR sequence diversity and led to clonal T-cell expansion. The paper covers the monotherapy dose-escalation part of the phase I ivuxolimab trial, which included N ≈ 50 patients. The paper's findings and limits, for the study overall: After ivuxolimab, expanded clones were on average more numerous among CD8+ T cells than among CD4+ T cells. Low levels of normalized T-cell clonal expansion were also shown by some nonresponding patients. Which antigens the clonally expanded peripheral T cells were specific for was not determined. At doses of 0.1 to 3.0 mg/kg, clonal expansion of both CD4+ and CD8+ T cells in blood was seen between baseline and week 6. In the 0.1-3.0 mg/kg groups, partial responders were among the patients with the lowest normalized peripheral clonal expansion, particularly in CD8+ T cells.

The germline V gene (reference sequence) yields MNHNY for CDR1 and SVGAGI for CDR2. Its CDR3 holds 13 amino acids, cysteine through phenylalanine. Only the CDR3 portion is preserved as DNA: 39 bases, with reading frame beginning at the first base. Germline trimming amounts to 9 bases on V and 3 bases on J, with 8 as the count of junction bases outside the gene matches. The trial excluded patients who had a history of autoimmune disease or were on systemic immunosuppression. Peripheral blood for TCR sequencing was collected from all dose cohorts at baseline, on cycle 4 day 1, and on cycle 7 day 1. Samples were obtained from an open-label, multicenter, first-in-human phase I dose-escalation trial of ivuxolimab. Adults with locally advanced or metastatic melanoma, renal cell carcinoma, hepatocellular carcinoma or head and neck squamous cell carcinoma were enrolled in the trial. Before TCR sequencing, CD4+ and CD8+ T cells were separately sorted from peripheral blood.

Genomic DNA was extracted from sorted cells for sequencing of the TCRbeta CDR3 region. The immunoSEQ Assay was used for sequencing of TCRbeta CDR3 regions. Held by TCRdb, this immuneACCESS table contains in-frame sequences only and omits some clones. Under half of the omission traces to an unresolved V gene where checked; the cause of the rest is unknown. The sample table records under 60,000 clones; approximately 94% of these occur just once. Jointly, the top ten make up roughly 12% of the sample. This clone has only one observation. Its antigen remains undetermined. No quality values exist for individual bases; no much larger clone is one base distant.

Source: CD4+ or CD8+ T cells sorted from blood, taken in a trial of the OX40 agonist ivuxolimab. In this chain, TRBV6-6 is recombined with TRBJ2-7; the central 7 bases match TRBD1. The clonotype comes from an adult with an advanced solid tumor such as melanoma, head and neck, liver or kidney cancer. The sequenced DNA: TGTGCCAGTGGATTGACAGGGAACTACGAGCAGTACTTC. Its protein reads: CASGLTGNYEQYF.